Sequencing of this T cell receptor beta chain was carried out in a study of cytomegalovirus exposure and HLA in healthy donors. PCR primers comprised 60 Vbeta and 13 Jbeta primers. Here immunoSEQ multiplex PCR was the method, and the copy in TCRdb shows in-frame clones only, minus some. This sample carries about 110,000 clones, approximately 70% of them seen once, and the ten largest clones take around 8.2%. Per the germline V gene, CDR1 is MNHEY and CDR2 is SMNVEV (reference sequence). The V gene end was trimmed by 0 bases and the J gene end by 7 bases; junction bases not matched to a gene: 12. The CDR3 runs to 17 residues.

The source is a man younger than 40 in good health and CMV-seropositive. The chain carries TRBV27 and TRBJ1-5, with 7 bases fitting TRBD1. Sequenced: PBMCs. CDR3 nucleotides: TGTGCCAGCAGTTTATCCCGACAGGGTCAAAGGGGGCAGCCCCAGCATTTT. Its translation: CASSLSRQGQRGQPQHF.